A single sample gave rise to the 10 T cell receptor beta chains below, sequenced in a study of blood T cell repertoires in COVID-19. Sequencing used immunoSEQ multiplex PCR; TCRdb keeps in-frame clones, though not all of them. The top ten hold around 4% of the sample, which has 95,000 to 150,000 clones, 90% seen once. The sample was peripheral blood. These receptors were taken from a woman in her sixties with COVID-19, enrolled during active disease.

The chain couples TRBV6-5 to TRBJ1-1; D call uncertain. In germline, CDR1 is MNHEY, CDR2 SVGAGI. V was cut by 6 bases and J by 0 bases, with 14 bases left in between. There are 15 residues in the CDR3. This CDR3 is CASRPFGPMNTEAFF. In DNA form, the CDR3 reads TGTGCCAGCAGGCCCTTCGGTCCCATGAACACTGAAGCTTTCTTT.

In regard to this clone: One end of the junction does not line up with germline, which may come from a read error. This chain joins TRBV7-7 and TRBJ1-4; TRBD1 agrees at 10 bases. There are 15 residues in the CDR3. From germline, CDR1 is SSHAT and CDR2 FNYEAQ (reference sequence). The CDR3 here is CASSLGTGVSEKLFF. The CDR3 DNA follows: TGTGCTAGCAGCCTTGGGACAGGGGTCAGTGAAAAACTGTTTTTT. The full variable domain, in which reference TRBV7-7 and TRBJ1-4 provide the parts outside the CDR3, is GAGVSQSPRYKVTKRGQDVTLRCDPISSHATLYWYQQALGQGPEFLTYFNYEAQPDKSGLPSDRFSAERPEGSISTLTIQRTEQRDSAMYRCASSLGTGVSEKLFFGSGTQLSVL.

This clone is a singleton in its sample. The chain recombines TRBV16 with TRBJ2-6, with 8 bases fitting TRBD1. V lost 2 bases and J lost 4; bases outside the gene matches: 4. Germline V lookup: CDR1 KGHSY, CDR2 FQNENV. This CDR3 has 16 amino acids. This CDR3 is CASSQLRGPGANVLTF. CDR3 bases: TGTGCCAGCAGCCAACTCAGGGGGCCGGGGGCCAACGTCCTGACTTTC.

The chain couples TRBV30 to TRBJ1-1, with no clear D. Trimming shortened V by 6 bases and J by 1 base, and 6 bases separated the two germline ends. CDR3 size: 11 residues. Germline V gene sequence: CDR1 GTSNPN, CDR2 SVGIG (reference sequence). The CDR3 protein is CACERNTEAFF. The DNA for the CDR3 is TGTGCCTGTGAGAGGAACACTGAAGCTTTCTTT.

There are a few counts of this clone. The chain joins TRBV5-6 to TRBJ2-7, with 11 positions matching TRBD2. Germline CDR1 and CDR2: SGHDT and YYEEEE. The CDR3 sequence is 14 residues long. Germline trimming cut 10 bases from V and 3 bases from J; bases unmatched to any gene: 9. CDR3 sequence reads: CASSLAGGNYEQYF. CDR3 sequence (DNA): TGTGCCTCGAGCTTAGCGGGGGGGAACTACGAGCAGTACTTC.

Here the CDR3 DNA reads TGTGCCAGCGCCCCCTCCTGGAGGGAAGGCTATGGCTACACCTTC. Translated: CASAPSWREGYGYTF. The rearrangement uses TRBV6-5 and TRBJ1-2; no clear D. The CDR3 loop spans 15 amino acids. CDR1 and CDR2 (germline): MNHEY, SVGAGI. The V end lost 8 bases, the J end lost 4 bases, and 20 bases lay between the germline ends.

J is TRBJ2-3 and V is TRBV27; D remains ambiguous. The V gene lost 5 bases and the J gene lost 11 bases, with 17 bases spanning the gap. This CDR3 comprises 13 residues. Per germline, CDR1 MNHEY and CDR2 SMNVEV (reference sequence). The CDR3 nucleotides read TGTGCCAGCAGTCCCTGGCGACGTGGCGGGCAGTATTTT. This sequence encodes CASSPWRRGGQYF.

This clone has only a few counts. The chain links TRBV4-1 to TRBJ1-1, with D possibly TRBD1 on 5 matching bases. The CDR3 is 14 residues long. Between the trimmed V and J ends, which lost 2 bases and 0 bases, there was a span of 7 bases. Germline assignment: CDR1 MGHRA and CDR2 YSYEKL. This CDR3 is CASSQRGMNTEAFF. The CDR3 DNA reads as TGCGCCAGCAGCCAACGGGGGATGAACACTGAAGCTTTCTTT.

This chain connects TRBV5-1 to TRBJ1-1; D is perhaps TRBD1 (5 bases). The V end was cut by 5 bases, the J end by 1 base, with 12 bases between. The CDR3 extends over 14 amino acids. Per germline, CDR1 SGHRS and CDR2 YFSETQ. CDR3 DNA: TGCGCCAGCAGGGCAGGGCCAGGGAACACTGAAGCTTTCTTT. It is translated as CASRAGPGNTEAFF.

This chain joins TRBV3-1 (or the pseudogene TRBV3-2) and TRBJ2-3; 9 nucleotides match TRBD1. The V and J ends lost 4 bases and 10 bases, in that order; junction bases with no gene match: 6. Germline CDR1 is LGHDT and CDR2 is YNNKEL (reference sequence). The length of the CDR3 is 13 residues. In DNA form, the CDR3 reads TGTGCCAGCAGCCTGCCGGGACAGGGTTCGCAGTATTTT. Encoded protein: CASSLPGQGSQYF.